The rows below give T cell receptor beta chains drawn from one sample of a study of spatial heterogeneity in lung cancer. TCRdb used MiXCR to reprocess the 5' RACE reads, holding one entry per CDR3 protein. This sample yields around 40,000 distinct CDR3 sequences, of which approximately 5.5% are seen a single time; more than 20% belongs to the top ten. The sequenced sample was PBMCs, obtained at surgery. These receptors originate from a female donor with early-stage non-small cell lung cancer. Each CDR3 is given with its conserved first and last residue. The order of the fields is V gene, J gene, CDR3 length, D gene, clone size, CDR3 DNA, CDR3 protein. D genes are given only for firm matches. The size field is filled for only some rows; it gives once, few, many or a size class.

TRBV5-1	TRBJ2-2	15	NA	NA	TGCGCCAGTAGGAGAGGACAAGCCAACACCGGGGAGCTGTTTTTT	CASRRGQANTGELFF
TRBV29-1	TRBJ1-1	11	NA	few	TGCAGCGGCAGGGATGACACTGAAGCTTTCTTT	CSGRDDTEAFF
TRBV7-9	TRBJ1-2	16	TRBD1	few	TGTGCCAGCAGCTTAGGGGACAGTAACTTTAACTATGGCTACACCTTC	CASSLGDSNFNYGYTF
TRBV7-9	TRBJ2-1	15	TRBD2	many	TGTGCCAGCATCCCGGGACTAGTGACCCTACCAGGAGAGTTCTTC	CASIPGLVTLPGEFF
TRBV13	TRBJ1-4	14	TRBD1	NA	TGTGCCAGCAGCTCGACAGGGACTAATGAAAAACTGTTTTTT	CASSSTGTNEKLFF
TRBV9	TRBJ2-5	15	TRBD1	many	TGTGCCAGCAGCGCGGGACAGCTTTACCAAGAGACCCAGTACTTC	CASSAGQLYQETQYF
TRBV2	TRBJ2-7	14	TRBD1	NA	TGTGCCAGCATGGACGACAGGGGAGCCGACGAGCAGTACTTC	CASMDDRGADEQYF
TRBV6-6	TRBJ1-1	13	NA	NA	TGTGCCAGCAGTTACACAGGGAACACTGAAGCTTTCTTT	CASSYTGNTEAFF
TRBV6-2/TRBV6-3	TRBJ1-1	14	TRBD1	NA	TGTGCCAGCAGTTATGGGACAGGGGGCACTGAAGCTTTCTTT	CASSYGTGGTEAFF
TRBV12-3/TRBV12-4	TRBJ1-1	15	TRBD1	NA	TGTGCCAGCAGGGCCGGGACAGGGGATAACACTGAAGCTTTCTTT	CASRAGTGDNTEAFF
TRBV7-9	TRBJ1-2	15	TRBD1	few	TGTGCCAGCAGCCCTAGGACAGGGGGCGATGCCGGCTACACCTTC	CASSPRTGGDAGYTF